These 27 T cell receptor beta chains were sequenced from one sample in a study of cytomegalovirus exposure and HLA in healthy donors. Both 60 Vbeta primers and 13 Jbeta primers went into the PCR. The method was immunoSEQ multiplex PCR; TCRdb's version includes in-frame clones alone and lacks a portion of them. Here the sample spans about 190,000 clones, more than 80% being singletons. Input material: PBMCs. Receptor source: a boy between 10 and 17 years old in good health and CMV-seronegative.

This rearrangement joins TRBV6-5 to TRBJ1-3; TRBD1 matches at 8 bases. This CDR3 region has 14 residues. Per germline, CDR1 MNHEY and CDR2 SVGAGI. V shed 7 bases, J shed 4 bases, and the junction held 6 bases outside the gene matches. The CDR3, as DNA: TGTGCCAGCAATCGGACAGGGATCGGAAACACCATATATTTT. Translation: CASNRTGIGNTIYF.

This clone appeared once. This chain links TRBV5-1 with TRBJ1-1; TRBD1 matches 7 bases. J lost 0 bases, V lost 5 bases, and 13 bases had no gene match. The CDR3 totals 17 residues. Germline assignment: CDR1 SGHRS and CDR2 YFSETQ. The CDR3 coding sequence is TGCGCCAGCAGTCGAGGACAGGAAAGTAGTGTGAACACTGAAGCTTTCTTT. It translates to CASSRGQESSVNTEAFF. Combining the CDR3 with reference TRBV5-1 and TRBJ1-1 gives the whole variable domain KAGVTQTPRYLIKTRGQQVTLSCSPISGHRSVSWYQQTPGQGLQFLFEYFSETQRNKGNFPGRFSGRQFSNSRSEMNVSTLELGDSALYLCASSRGQESSVNTEAFFGQGTRLTVV.

This clone was found once. This rearrangement joins TRBV9 to TRBJ1-1; D not certain. CDR3 size: 14 residues. The V and J ends lost 7 bases and 0 bases respectively, with 13 bases between them. Germline loops: CDR1 SGDLS, CDR2 YYNGEE. The CDR3 DNA reads TGTGCCAGCGGGCGGGAGCACATGAACACTGAAGCTTTCTTT. The encoded protein is CASGREHMNTEAFF.

This rearrangement joins TRBV5-4 to TRBJ2-3; possibly TRBD2 for D (5 bases). CDR3 length: 16 amino acids. Trimming cost V 3 bases and J 1 base, with 15 bases left between them. Germline V gene sequence: CDR1 SGHNT, CDR2 YYREEE (reference sequence). The CDR3 nucleotides read TGTGCCAGCAGCTCGGAGAGGGCAGCGCGCACAGATACGCAGTATTTT. It specifies CASSSERAARTDTQYF.

The chain recombines TRBV11-3 with TRBJ1-2; unclear D gene. CDR1 and CDR2 from the germline V gene are SGHNT and YENEEA. The length of the CDR3 is 12 residues. Trimming shortened V by 1 base and J by 8 bases, and 8 bases separated the two germline ends. Here the CDR3 reads CASSLGQLGYTF. In DNA form, the CDR3 reads TGTGCCAGCAGCTTAGGTCAGTTGGGCTACACCTTC.

This chain links TRBV7-6 with TRBJ2-5, with TRBD2 identical over 7 bases. The V gene's germline CDR1 is SGHVS and CDR2 FNYEAQ. Trimming took 0 bases from V and 3 from J; bases not matched to a gene: 4. The length of the CDR3 is 15 residues. The CDR3: CASSLAGLAEETQYF. As DNA, the CDR3 is TGTGCCAGCAGCTTAGCGGGGCTAGCGGAAGAGACCCAGTACTTC.

V and J are TRBV5-4 and TRBJ1-2, with D tentatively TRBD1 (6 bases). CDR3 length: 15 residues. Germline V lookup: CDR1 SGHNT, CDR2 YYREEE (reference sequence). Trimming removed 0 bases at V and 4 bases at J, with 13 bases between. For the CDR3, the DNA is TGTGCCAGCAGCTTGGGTCAGGGGCTATCCTATGGCTACACCTTC. The encoded protein is CASSLGQGLSYGYTF.

The chain is built from TRBV7-9 and TRBJ1-4, with 9 bases fitting TRBD1. Germline loops: CDR1 SEHNR, CDR2 FQNEAQ (reference sequence). This CDR3 is 15 amino acids long. After removal of 5 bases from V and 5 bases from J, the junction contained 6 bases not matched to a gene. The CDR3 nucleotides read TGTGCCAGCAGCCCAGTGGACAGGGGAAATGAAAAACTGTTTTTT. As protein: CASSPVDRGNEKLFF.

The chain links TRBV6-5 to TRBJ1-1, with TRBD1 as a possible D gene (5 bases). Trimming shortened V by 2 bases and J by 7 bases, and 11 bases separated the two germline ends. Germline V CDR1 and CDR2: MNHEY, SVGAGI. This CDR3 comprises 13 residues. CDR3 sequence reads: CASSYVDTDEAFF. DNA of the CDR3: TGTGCCAGCAGTTACGTGGACACCGATGAAGCTTTCTTT.

This clone has only a few counts. CDR3 bases: TGCGCCAGCAGCCGAAGGGGGTCCGGTTCACCCCTCCACTTT. It translates to CASSRRGSGSPLHF. The chain links TRBV5-1 to TRBJ1-6, with D possibly TRBD1 on 6 matching bases. This CDR3 spans 14 amino acids. Germline CDR1 SGHRS, CDR2 YFSETQ. Trimming left V 4 bases short and J 9 bases short, with 14 bases between.

The CDR3 protein is CASRGTGGNSWAFF. CDR3 sequence (DNA): TGTGCCAGTAGGGGGACAGGGGGCAACTCTTGGGCTTTCTTT. The V call is TRBV19, the J call TRBJ1-1, with 12 bases aligning to TRBD1. After removal of 6 bases from V and 11 bases from J, the junction contained 10 bases not matched to a gene. CDR1 is LNHDA and CDR2 is SQIVND in the germline V gene (reference sequence). This CDR3 region has 14 residues.

In this sample, this clone turned up once. J is TRBJ2-1 and V is TRBV7-9; D might be TRBD2 (6 bases). The CDR3 has 15 residues. V shed 1 base and J shed 5 bases, with 12 bases lying between them. Germline V gene sequence: CDR1 SEHNR, CDR2 FQNEAQ (reference sequence). In DNA, the CDR3 is TGTGCCAGCAGCTTAGTAGCGGAGTTACACAATGAGCAGTTCTTC. This sequence encodes CASSLVAELHNEQFF.

This chain links TRBV6-4 with TRBJ2-1, with 12 bases identical to TRBD2. The CDR3 length is 15 residues. Germline assignment: CDR1 MRHNA and CDR2 SNTAGT. Trimming cost V 6 bases and J 7 bases; bases outside gene matches: 7. CDR3 DNA: TGTGCCAGCAGCCCCACTAGCGGGAGGCGGAATGAGCAGTTCTTC. Protein: CASSPTSGRRNEQFF.

Note on this clone: One end of the junction fails to match germline, which may point to a read error. V is TRBV6-5 and J is TRBJ1-1; D is ambiguous. The germline V gene encodes CDR1 MNHEY and CDR2 SVGAGI. CDR3 length: 14 residues. The CDR3 sequence: CAGSYTAFNTEAFF. The CDR3, as DNA: TGTGCCGGCAGTTACACAGCATTCAACACTGAAGCTTTCTTT.

The chain employs TRBV6-1 and TRBJ1-1; D call uncertain. CDR3 length equals 14 residues. V dropped 0 bases and J dropped 1 base, with 6 bases sitting between them. Germline CDR1 reads MNHNS; CDR2 reads SASEGT. The CDR3 loop is CASSEAPENTEAFF. The DNA for the CDR3 is TGTGCCAGCAGTGAAGCACCAGAGAACACTGAAGCTTTCTTT.

This chain links TRBV7-9 with TRBJ1-2; 7 bases map to TRBD1. Germline CDR1 SEHNR, CDR2 FQNEAQ (reference sequence). Trimming cost V 3 bases and J 6 bases; bases outside gene matches: 4. The CDR3 loop spans 13 amino acids. The CDR3 loop is CASSFRQGDGYTF. The CDR3 DNA sequence: TGTGCCAGCAGCTTCCGACAGGGTGATGGCTACACCTTC.

This clone was counted a few times. This sequence joins TRBV7-9 and TRBJ1-1; D is unclear. The V end lost 3 bases, the J end lost 2 bases, and 7 bases lay between the germline ends. This CDR3 contains 13 residues. Germline V gene lookup returns CDR1 SEHNR and CDR2 FQNEAQ (reference sequence). CDR3 loop: CASSFPLNTEAFF. In nucleotides, the CDR3 is TGTGCCAGCAGCTTCCCGTTAAACACTGAAGCTTTCTTT.

This CDR3 reads CASSEGVSGDTQYF. In DNA, the CDR3 is TGTGCCAGCAGTGAAGGGGTTAGCGGGGATACGCAGTATTTT. The rearrangement joins TRBV6-1 to TRBJ2-3; 7 bases line up with TRBD2. Trimming at V came to 1 base and at J to 6 bases, leaving 4 bases not matched to a gene. The CDR3 totals 14 residues. Germline V gene lookup returns CDR1 MNHNS and CDR2 SASEGT.

This rearrangement joins TRBV5-4 to TRBJ2-5; TRBD2 is a possible D gene (6 bases). The DNA matches TRBJ2-7 better at its end, which makes the J call doubtful. Germline CDR1 reads SGHNT; CDR2 reads YYREEE (reference sequence). CDR3 length: 13 amino acids. CDR3 protein: CASSLGEVYEQYF. The DNA for the CDR3 is TGTGCCAGCAGCTTGGGGGAGGTCTACGAGCAGTACTTC.

The V and J genes are TRBV27 and TRBJ2-7; 10 bases line up with TRBD1. Unmatched junction bases numbered 10, after V lost 11 bases and J lost 3 bases. The CDR3 is 14 residues long. Per the germline V gene, CDR1 is MNHEY and CDR2 is SMNVEV (reference sequence). The CDR3 nucleotides read TGTGCCGCCGACAGGGGGCTCACCAGCTACGAGCAGTACTTC. Translation: CAADRGLTSYEQYF.

The V gene is TRBV5-4, the J gene TRBJ1-1; 7 bases map to TRBD1. The ends lost 0 bases at V and 1 base at J; junction bases unmatched: 3. The length of the CDR3 is 15 residues. Germline CDR1 reads SGHNT; CDR2 reads YYREEE (reference sequence). The CDR3 bases are TGTGCCAGCAGCTTGGAGGGACAGAAGAACACTGAAGCTTTCTTT. Amino acids: CASSLEGQKNTEAFF.

This chain uses TRBV14 with TRBJ1-1, with D unclear. The CDR3 length is 14 residues. Looked up from germline, CDR1 is SGHDN and CDR2 is FVKESK. V lost 4 bases to trimming and J lost 3 bases, with 12 bases between them. The CDR3 here is CASSPLLGDTEAFF. The DNA for the CDR3 is TGTGCCAGCAGCCCTTTACTCGGGGACACTGAAGCTTTCTTT.

This clone was picked up a small number of times. V is TRBV19 and J is TRBJ2-3; D remains ambiguous. Between the trimmed V and J ends, which lost 5 bases and 4 bases, there was a span of 16 bases. The V gene's germline CDR1 is LNHDA and CDR2 SQIVND (reference sequence). This CDR3 is 15 amino acids long. The CDR3 protein is CASSPPVGPSDTQYF. The CDR3 DNA reads TGTGCCAGTAGTCCCCCAGTGGGCCCCTCAGATACGCAGTATTTT.

As for this clone: Since the CDR3 does not end with the conserved phenylalanine or tryptophan, this likely comes from a read error. This sequence joins TRBV6-1 and TRBJ1-1, with D tentatively TRBD1 (6 bases). The CDR3 is 15 residues long. From germline, CDR1 is MNHNS and CDR2 SASEGT. Trimming shortened V by 8 bases and J by 4 bases, and 20 bases separated the two germline ends. CDR3: CASLLREQGTTEAFL. The CDR3 DNA sequence: TGTGCCAGCCTCCTCAGGGAGCAGGGGACCACTGAAGCTTTCCTT.

The V gene is TRBV4-1, the J gene TRBJ2-5; TRBD2 matches 11 bases. The J call may be in error: the DNA end matches TRBJ2-7 better. The CDR3 has 16 amino acids. Germline assignment: CDR1 MGHRA and CDR2 YSYEKL. CDR3 DNA: TGCGCCAGCAGCCAACCCCTAGCGGGGGGACCTTACGAGCAGTACTTC. Translation gives CASSQPLAGGPYEQYF.

The V gene is TRBV4-3, the J gene TRBJ1-1; D gene uncertain. The length of the CDR3 is 15 residues. V lost 1 base, J lost 3 bases, and 12 bases lay in between. CDR1 LGHNA and CDR2 YSLEER come from the germline V gene. The CDR3 protein is CASSQVFRGDTEAFF. The CDR3 coding sequence is TGCGCCAGCAGCCAAGTGTTCCGCGGGGACACTGAAGCTTTCTTT.

The CDR3 is CASSPIRGRGETQYF. CDR3 nucleotides: TGTGCCAGCAGCCCAATCAGGGGGCGCGGGGAGACCCAGTACTTC. This rearrangement joins TRBV7-2 to TRBJ2-5; 8 nucleotides line up with TRBD1. Germline V CDR1 and CDR2: SGHTA, FQGNSA. V was clipped by 5 bases and J by 5 bases; unmatched bases: 10. This CDR3 has 15 residues.